The rows below give T cell receptor beta chains drawn from one sample of a study of identifying expanded T cells in peripheral blood. The data were produced by immunoSEQ multiplex PCR, yet TCRdb's version contains in-frame clones alone and is incomplete. The sample lists approximately 120,000 clones, 88% occurring once. The sequencing sample was made of blood. The receptors were gathered from a person between 18 and 75 years old in good health. Both conserved end residues are part of each CDR3. The D gene is left open where the match is weak. Only part of the rows carry a size: once, few, many, or a class if the clone is expanded.

v_gene: TRBV5-4
abundance: once
j_gene: TRBJ2-7
d_gene: .
len: 15
CDR3nt: TGTGCCAGCAGCTCAGACCCAGGGGTTGGCTACGAGCAGTACTTC
CDR3aa: CASSSDPGVGYEQYF

v_gene: TRBV21-1
abundance: .
j_gene: TRBJ2-1
d_gene: .
len: 18
CDR3nt: TGTGCCAGCAGCAAAGGAGGGACTAGCTCGAGAGGGTACAATGAGCAGTTCTTC
CDR3aa: CASSKGGTSSRGYNEQFF

v_gene: TRBV19
abundance: .
j_gene: TRBJ2-7
d_gene: TRBD1
len: 15
CDR3nt: TGTGCCAGTAGGGACCGGGACAGGAGCTCCTACGAGCAGTACTTC
CDR3aa: CASRDRDRSSYEQYF

v_gene: TRBV7-8
abundance: .
j_gene: TRBJ1-6
d_gene: .
len: 17
CDR3nt: TGTGCCAGCAGCCCATCGTTAGGGGTTTCCTATAATTCACCCCTCCACTTT
CDR3aa: CASSPSLGVSYNSPLHF

v_gene: TRBV30
abundance: .
j_gene: TRBJ2-7
d_gene: .
len: 10
CDR3nt: TGTGCCTGCGGCGGATACGAGCAGTACTTC
CDR3aa: CACGGYEQYF

v_gene: TRBV2
abundance: .
j_gene: TRBJ1-6
d_gene: .
len: 13
CDR3nt: TGTGCCAGCAATGTGGAGGGTAATTCACCCCTCCACTTT
CDR3aa: CASNVEGNSPLHF

v_gene: TRBV5-4
abundance: .
j_gene: TRBJ1-1
d_gene: .
len: 14
CDR3nt: TGTGCCAGCAGCTTCTGGGGGGCCTGGACTGAAGCTTTCTTT
CDR3aa: CASSFWGAWTEAFF

v_gene: TRBV19
abundance: .
j_gene: TRBJ1-4
d_gene: .
len: 13
CDR3nt: TGTGCCAGTAGGCTGGACGGTTATGAAAAACTGTTTTTT
CDR3aa: CASRLDGYEKLFF

v_gene: TRBV10-1
abundance: few
j_gene: TRBJ1-3
d_gene: .
len: 15
CDR3nt: TGCGCCAGCAGTGACGACTCAAACTCTGGAAACACCATATATTTT
CDR3aa: CASSDDSNSGNTIYF

v_gene: TRBV7-8
abundance: .
j_gene: TRBJ2-4
d_gene: TRBD2
len: 15
CDR3nt: TGTGCCAGCAGCCACACGGCGGGAGGGAAAAACATTCAGTACTTC
CDR3aa: CASSHTAGGKNIQYF

v_gene: TRBV6-5
abundance: .
j_gene: TRBJ2-1
d_gene: .
len: 14
CDR3nt: TGTGCCAGCAGTTACTCACTAGTGAACAATGAGCAGTTCTTC
CDR3aa: CASSYSLVNNEQFF

v_gene: TRBV5-8
abundance: once
j_gene: TRBJ1-1
d_gene: .
len: 14
CDR3nt: TGTGCCAGCAGCTATATCCCACGGGAGACTGAAGCTTTCTTT
CDR3aa: CASSYIPRETEAFF

v_gene: TRBV5-8
abundance: many
j_gene: TRBJ1-2
d_gene: TRBD1
len: 18
CDR3nt: TGTGCCAGCAGCTTAAATCGAATGACAGGGGTAGATCTCTATGGCTACACCTTC
CDR3aa: CASSLNRMTGVDLYGYTF

v_gene: TRBV7-3
abundance: .
j_gene: TRBJ1-1
d_gene: .
len: 13
CDR3nt: TGTGCCAGCAGCTTATCGGGAAACACTGAAGCTTTCTTT
CDR3aa: CASSLSGNTEAFF

v_gene: TRBV7-8
abundance: .
j_gene: TRBJ2-1
d_gene: TRBD2
len: 14
CDR3nt: TGTGCCAGCAGCGGACTAGCGGGAGGGGGGGAGCAGTTCTTC
CDR3aa: CASSGLAGGGEQFF

v_gene: TRBV2
abundance: .
j_gene: TRBJ1-4
d_gene: TRBD1
len: 20
CDR3nt: TGTGCCAGCAGCCTAGACAGGGTAAAGGTGCGGAACGGAGGACCCGAAAAACTGTTTTTT
CDR3aa: CASSLDRVKVRNGGPEKLFF

v_gene: TRBV5-1
abundance: .
j_gene: TRBJ2-3
d_gene: .
len: 15
CDR3nt: TGCGCCAGCAGACCGATCCGGACAGGCACAGATACGCAGTATTTT
CDR3aa: CASRPIRTGTDTQYF

v_gene: TRBV5-1
abundance: .
j_gene: TRBJ1-3
d_gene: .
len: 15
CDR3nt: TGCGCCAGCAGGCCTGCAGGAATCTCTGGAAACACCATATATTTT
CDR3aa: CASRPAGISGNTIYF

v_gene: TRBV11-1
abundance: few
j_gene: TRBJ2-7
d_gene: TRBD2
len: 16
CDR3nt: TGTGCCAGCAGCTTAGAGGGGCGGGAGGGCCTCGACGAGCAGTACTTC
CDR3aa: CASSLEGREGLDEQYF

v_gene: TRBV18
abundance: .
j_gene: TRBJ2-3
d_gene: .
len: 14
CDR3nt: TGTGCCAGCTCACCCCCAGGGTCGGATTATACGCAGTATTTT
CDR3aa: CASSPPGSDYTQYF

v_gene: TRBV7-9
abundance: .
j_gene: TRBJ1-2
d_gene: .
len: 13
CDR3nt: TGTGCCAGCAGCTTAATTGGGGGAAACGGCTACACCTTC
CDR3aa: CASSLIGGNGYTF

v_gene: TRBV7-2
abundance: .
j_gene: TRBJ1-6
d_gene: .
len: 16
CDR3nt: TGTGCCAGCAGCGCCGGAGCGGGACCATATAATTCACCCCTCCACTTT
CDR3aa: CASSAGAGPYNSPLHF

v_gene: TRBV30
abundance: .
j_gene: TRBJ1-5
d_gene: .
len: 13
CDR3nt: TGTGCCTGGAACAGTTATAGCAATCAGCCCCAGCATTTT
CDR3aa: CAWNSYSNQPQHF

v_gene: TRBV6-1
abundance: .
j_gene: TRBJ1-2
d_gene: TRBD1
len: 13
CDR3nt: TGTGCCAGCAGCATGGGACAGAACTATGGCTACACCTTC
CDR3aa: CASSMGQNYGYTF

v_gene: TRBV5-5
abundance: .
j_gene: TRBJ2-1
d_gene: TRBD2
len: 14
CDR3nt: TGTGCCAGCAGCTTTTTAGCGGGAGGGCATGAGCAGTTCTTC
CDR3aa: CASSFLAGGHEQFF

v_gene: TRBV28
abundance: once
j_gene: TRBJ2-7
d_gene: .
len: 15
CDR3nt: TGTGCCAGCAGTTCACCGACACCCCCAGACTACGAGCAGTACTTC
CDR3aa: CASSSPTPPDYEQYF

v_gene: TRBV6-1
abundance: .
j_gene: TRBJ1-1
d_gene: .
len: 14
CDR3nt: TGTGCCAGCAGTGTAACGTTCATGAACACTGAAGCTTTCTTT
CDR3aa: CASSVTFMNTEAFF

v_gene: TRBV5-6
abundance: .
j_gene: TRBJ2-2
d_gene: TRBD2
len: 16
CDR3nt: TGTGCCAGCAGCTTGGAGGTGCTAGCGGGAACCGGGGAGCTGTTTTTT
CDR3aa: CASSLEVLAGTGELFF

v_gene: TRBV5-4
abundance: once
j_gene: TRBJ1-1
d_gene: .
len: 13
CDR3nt: TGTGCCAGCAGCACGGATCCGAACACTGAAGCTTTCTTT
CDR3aa: CASSTDPNTEAFF

v_gene: TRBV9
abundance: .
j_gene: TRBJ2-1
d_gene: .
len: 13
CDR3nt: TGTGCCAGCAGCGTAGGGTTTTACAATGAGCAGTTCTTC
CDR3aa: CASSVGFYNEQFF

v_gene: TRBV9
abundance: .
j_gene: TRBJ2-1
d_gene: TRBD2
len: 15
CDR3nt: TGTGCCAGCCGGCCGGGGGGGCTGAGGGCAAATGAGCAGTTCTTC
CDR3aa: CASRPGGLRANEQFF

v_gene: TRBV6-1
abundance: .
j_gene: TRBJ2-7
d_gene: TRBD1
len: 13
CDR3nt: TGTGCCAGCATGGTGACAGGGGCGGACGAGCAGTACTTC
CDR3aa: CASMVTGADEQYF

v_gene: TRBV7-2
abundance: .
j_gene: TRBJ2-3
d_gene: TRBD2
len: 16
CDR3nt: TGTGCCAGCAGCCGGGACGCGGCGGGGGGGCAAGATACGCAGTATTTT
CDR3aa: CASSRDAAGGQDTQYF

v_gene: TRBV28
abundance: .
j_gene: TRBJ1-4
d_gene: .
len: 16
CDR3nt: TGTGCCAGCAGCACGGGCGGTTGGGAGGCTAATGAAAAACTGTTTTTT
CDR3aa: CASSTGGWEANEKLFF

v_gene: TRBV7-9
abundance: .
j_gene: TRBJ2-3
d_gene: .
len: 18
CDR3nt: TGTGCCAGCAGCTTAGCGAAAGGGACCGGGGACAGCACAGATACGCAGTATTTT
CDR3aa: CASSLAKGTGDSTDTQYF

v_gene: TRBV2
abundance: .
j_gene: TRBJ2-7
d_gene: TRBD2
len: 16
CDR3nt: TGTGCCAGCAGTGAAGGGACTAGCGGACCTTCCTACGAGCAGTACTTC
CDR3aa: CASSEGTSGPSYEQYF